Included here is one T cell receptor (beta chain) sequence, with context. Its antigen is not known. The CDR3 runs to 14 residues. V was pared by 0 bases and J by 1 base, with 10 bases between. CDR1 and CDR2 from the germline V gene are DFQATT and SNEGSKA (reference sequence). This entry comes from a study of regulatory T cells in long-lasting Graves disease. As for the study in general: Duration of antithyroid drug therapy among newly diagnosed Graves' patients was under 3 months. Study-wide points: Relative to newly diagnosed Graves' patients, persistent ones had lower TCR diversity.

Combining iRepertoire HTBI primers with Arm-PCR of CDR3 regions, the authors built TCR beta libraries. TCRdb called the multiplex PCR reads again in MiXCR, with one record for every CDR3 protein. This sample has 350,000 to 450,000 distinct CDR3 sequences, with over 14% found just once. Time point of the sample: newly diagnosed GD, antithyroid drugs for less than 3 months. Making the TCR library involved RNA that had been extracted from PBMCs. The same data also went into a second study, on T cells in Graves' hyperthyroidism and ophthalmopathy.

This specimen consisted of peripheral blood mononuclear cells (PBMCs), obtained at new diagnosis, from a patient treated with antithyroid drugs. The sequence derives from a middle-aged woman with Graves disease. The gene calls are TRBV20-1 and TRBJ2-7; D assignment may be TRBD1 or TRBD2 (5 bases each). Here the CDR3 DNA reads TGCAGTGCTAGAGATGGTGGGGGTTCCTACGAGCAGTACTTC. It translates to CSARDGGGSYEQYF.